This TCR beta chain was profiled in a study of T cell changes during pregnancy in multiple sclerosis. Germline trimming cut 8 bases from V and 2 bases from J; bases unmatched to any gene: 7. The CDR3 loop spans 14 amino acids. Germline CDR1 is MDHEN and CDR2 is SYDVKM. Produced via immunoSEQ multiplex PCR; TCRdb's table is partial and in-frame only. The sample records about 33,000 clones, over 80% being singletons. Sample: CD4+ T cells from peripheral blood mononuclear cells, taken in the third trimester of pregnancy. The sequence derives from a female donor in good health, enrolled as a control in a pregnancy study. This chain links TRBV28 with TRBJ2-7; 9 bases agree with TRBD1. The CDR3 region has the DNA TGTGCCAGCGTCTACGGGACAGGGCCCTACGAGCAGTACTTC. Its translation: CASVYGTGPYEQYF.